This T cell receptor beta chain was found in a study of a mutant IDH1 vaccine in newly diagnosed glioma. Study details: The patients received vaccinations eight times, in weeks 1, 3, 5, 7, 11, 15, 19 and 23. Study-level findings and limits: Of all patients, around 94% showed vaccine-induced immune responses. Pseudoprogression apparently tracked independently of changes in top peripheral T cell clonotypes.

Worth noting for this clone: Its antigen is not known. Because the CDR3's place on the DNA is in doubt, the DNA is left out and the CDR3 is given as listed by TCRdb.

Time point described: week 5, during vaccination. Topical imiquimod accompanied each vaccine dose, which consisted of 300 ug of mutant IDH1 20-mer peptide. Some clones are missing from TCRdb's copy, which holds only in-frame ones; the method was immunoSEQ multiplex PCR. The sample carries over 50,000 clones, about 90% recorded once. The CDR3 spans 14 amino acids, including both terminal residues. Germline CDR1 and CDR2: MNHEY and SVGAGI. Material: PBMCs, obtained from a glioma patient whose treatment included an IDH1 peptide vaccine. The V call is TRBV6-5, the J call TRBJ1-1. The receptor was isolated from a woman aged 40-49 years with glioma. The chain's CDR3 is CASILDATNTEAFF.